This T cell receptor (beta chain) was profiled in a study of T cells after yellow fever vaccination (dated by TCRdb to about 2019). Context from the whole study: Libraries from fractions with low cell numbers were prepared with the SMART-Seq v4 Ultra Low Input RNA kit. Bulk TCR alpha and beta repertoires were sequenced longitudinally to track T-cell clones before and after primary and booster YFV17D yellow fever vaccination. Two healthy male donors, one aged 18 to 30 and one aged 30 to 40 years, were included in the cohort. Blood samples were taken at several timepoints before and after primary and secondary immunization, and bulk PBMC replicates and cell subsets were isolated. Overall study results and their limits: Computational filtering was required because FACS-sorted repertoires could contain abundant contaminating clonotypes from the bulk population. After the booster, most of the clones that had expanded following primary vaccination were detected again (roughly 96% of CD4 and 80% to 90% of CD8), which suggests that memory was broadly maintained. The secondary T-cell response was weaker than the primary response but faster, peaking on day 5 instead of day 15. Because the study included only a couple of donors, the extent to which the findings can be generalized is limited. A small share of clonotypes occurred in both CD4 and CD8 compartments, likely arising from convergent recombination.

Its CDR3 holds 15 amino acids, cysteine through phenylalanine. Just CDR3 DNA is preserved here, 45 bases in frame from base 1. CDR1 and CDR2 are read off the germline V gene as SGHTA and FQGNSA. Trimming accounts for 1 base at V and 5 bases at J, while the number of junction bases matched to no gene is 3. According to the study, the label for this sample's treatment or condition signals: live attenuated yellow fever vaccine strain. PBMCs were isolated from peripheral blood using a standard Ficoll-Paque protocol. CD4 and CD8 T-cell fractions were isolated with Dynabeads CD4 and CD8 positive selection kits. RNA was extracted with TriZol from bulk PBMCs, CD4 and CD8 fractions, and dextramer-positive and dextramer-negative fractions. Synthesis of TCR cDNA relied on 5'RACE template switching, a step that introduced a universal primer site along with unique molecular identifiers. Priming for cDNA synthesis came from both the TCR alpha and TCR beta constant segments. Library amplification used two PCR steps, and the second PCR step added sample barcodes and sequencing adapters. Libraries were sequenced on Illumina HiSeq 2500 (2x100 bp) or NovaSeq (2x150 bp). On the authors' methods: MIGEC handled demultiplexing of reads and collapsing into UMI consensus sequences, while MiXCR performed V(D)J alignment. Using edgeR on replicate PBMC samples, clonotypes were called vaccine-responding if FDR was below 0.01 and the log2 fold change was above 5 up to day 15. Bulk clonotypes were assigned CD4 or CD8 identity according to which sequenced CD4 or CD8 repertoire held them at higher abundance. TCRdb redid the processing of the public reads, applying fastp at Q25 and MiXCR, and retained in-frame beta chains. Each CDR3 protein gets just one entry, which takes the most common genes and DNA from the rows behind it. None of the V and J calls come from the authors' own analysis; TCRdb made them. The sample includes over 110,000 distinct CDR3 sequences, with about 7.7% observed a single time. Together, the top ten hold approximately 0.67% of the sample.

This clonotype was seen repeatedly, ten times or more. It has no known antigen specificity. No per-base quality is available; no much larger clone lies one base away. The sequence derives from a man aged 30 to 39 who received the YFV17D yellow fever vaccine. The sequence joins TRBV7-2 to TRBJ2-3; 10 bases in between match TRBD2. The sequencing here drew on CD4+ T cells sorted from PBMCs, taken 5 days after the yellow fever booster vaccination. The CDR3 in this case is CASSLVASGRDTQYF. The nucleotide sequence is given as TGTGCCAGCAGCTTAGTCGCTAGCGGGAGAGATACGCAGTATTTT.